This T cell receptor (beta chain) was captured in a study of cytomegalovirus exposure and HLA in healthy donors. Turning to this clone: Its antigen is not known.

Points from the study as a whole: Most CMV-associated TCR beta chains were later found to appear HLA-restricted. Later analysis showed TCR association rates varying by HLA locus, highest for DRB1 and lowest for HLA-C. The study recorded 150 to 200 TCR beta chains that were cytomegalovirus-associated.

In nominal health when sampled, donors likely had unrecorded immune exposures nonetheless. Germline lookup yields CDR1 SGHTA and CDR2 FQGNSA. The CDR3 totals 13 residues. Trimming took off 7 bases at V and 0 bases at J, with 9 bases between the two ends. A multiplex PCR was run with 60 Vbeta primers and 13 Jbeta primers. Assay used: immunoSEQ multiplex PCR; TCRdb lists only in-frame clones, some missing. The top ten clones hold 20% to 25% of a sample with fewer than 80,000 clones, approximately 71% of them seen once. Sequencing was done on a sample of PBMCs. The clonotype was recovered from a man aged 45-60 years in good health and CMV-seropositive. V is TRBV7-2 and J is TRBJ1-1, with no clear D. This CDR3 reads CASNYHMNTEAFF. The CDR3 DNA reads TGTGCCAGCAATTATCACATGAACACTGAAGCTTTCTTT.